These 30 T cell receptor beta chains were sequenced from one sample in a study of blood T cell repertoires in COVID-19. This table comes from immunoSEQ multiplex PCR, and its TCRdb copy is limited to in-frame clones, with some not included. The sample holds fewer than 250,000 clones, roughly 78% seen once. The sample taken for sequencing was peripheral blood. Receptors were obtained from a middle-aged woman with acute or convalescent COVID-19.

The CDR3 loop is CAWLVVTGGSYEQYF. Here the CDR3 DNA reads TGTGCCTGGCTAGTGGTGACAGGGGGTTCCTACGAGCAGTACTTC. The chain is built from TRBV30 and TRBJ2-7, with 9 bases lining up with TRBD1. The trim removed 5 bases at V and 1 base at J, leaving 9 bases unmatched. Germline CDR1 and CDR2: GTSNPN and SVGIG (reference sequence). This CDR3 region has 15 residues.

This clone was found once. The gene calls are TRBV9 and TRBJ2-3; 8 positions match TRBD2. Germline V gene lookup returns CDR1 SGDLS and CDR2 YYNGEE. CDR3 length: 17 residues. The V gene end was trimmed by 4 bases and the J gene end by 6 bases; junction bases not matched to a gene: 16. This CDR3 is CASSRRGGGPERDTQYF. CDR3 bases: TGTGCCAGCAGCCGCAGGGGCGGGGGGCCAGAAAGGGATACGCAGTATTTT.

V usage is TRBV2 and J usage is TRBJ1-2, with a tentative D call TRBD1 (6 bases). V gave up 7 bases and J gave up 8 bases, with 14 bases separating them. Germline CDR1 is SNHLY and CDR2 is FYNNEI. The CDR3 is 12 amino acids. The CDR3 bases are TGTGCCAGCAACCGGGACATCGGGGGCTACACCTTC. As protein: CASNRDIGGYTF.

As DNA, the CDR3 is TGTGCCAGCAATTTCGGTCGGGACAGGGGTACCAGCAATCAGCCCCAGCATTTT. It specifies CASNFGRDRGTSNQPQHF. This chain links TRBV25-1 with TRBJ1-5; 10 bases agree with TRBD1. J lost 1 base, V lost 7 bases, and 13 bases had no gene match. Germline CDR1 MGHDK, CDR2 SYGVNS. This CDR3 is 18 amino acids long.

CDR3 DNA sequence: TGTGCCAGCAGCTTCAGCGAGACTAGCACAGATACGCAGTATTTT. This codes for CASSFSETSTDTQYF. This rearrangement joins TRBV7-9 to TRBJ2-3; no clear D gene. This CDR3 contains 15 residues. Trimming left V 3 bases short and J 0 bases short, with 10 bases between. Germline V gene lookup returns CDR1 SEHNR and CDR2 FQNEAQ (reference sequence). Together with reference TRBV7-9 and TRBJ2-3, the CDR3 gives the full variable domain: DTGVSQNPRHKITKRGQNVTFRCDPISEHNRLYWYRQTLGQGPEFLTYFQNEAQLEKSRLLSDRFSAERPKGSFSTLEIQRTEQGDSAMYLCASSFSETSTDTQYFGPGTRLTVL.

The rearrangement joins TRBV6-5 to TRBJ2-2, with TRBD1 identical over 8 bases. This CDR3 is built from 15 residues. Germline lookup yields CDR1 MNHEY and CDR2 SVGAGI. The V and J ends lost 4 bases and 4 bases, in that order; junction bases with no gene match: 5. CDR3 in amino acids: CASSWGQGATGELFF. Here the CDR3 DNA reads TGTGCCAGCAGTTGGGGCCAGGGGGCCACCGGGGAGCTGTTTTTT.

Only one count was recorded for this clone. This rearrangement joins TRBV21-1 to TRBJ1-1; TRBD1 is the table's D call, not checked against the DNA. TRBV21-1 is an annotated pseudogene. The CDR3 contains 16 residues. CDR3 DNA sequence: TGTGCCAGCAGGCTGACAGGGGCCCCCCGCGACACTGAAGCTTTCTTT. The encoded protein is CASRLTGAPRDTEAFF.

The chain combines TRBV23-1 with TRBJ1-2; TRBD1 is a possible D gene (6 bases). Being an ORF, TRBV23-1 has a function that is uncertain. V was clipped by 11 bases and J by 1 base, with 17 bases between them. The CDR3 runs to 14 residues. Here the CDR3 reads CAGGSRGYNYGYTF. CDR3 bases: TGCGCCGGTGGGAGCAGGGGTTATAACTATGGCTACACCTTC.

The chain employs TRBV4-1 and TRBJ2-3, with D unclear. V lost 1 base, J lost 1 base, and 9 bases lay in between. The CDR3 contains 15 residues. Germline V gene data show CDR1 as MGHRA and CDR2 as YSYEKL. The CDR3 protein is CASSQVSGGTDTQYF. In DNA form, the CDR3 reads TGCGCCAGCAGCCAAGTCTCCGGTGGCACAGATACGCAGTATTTT.

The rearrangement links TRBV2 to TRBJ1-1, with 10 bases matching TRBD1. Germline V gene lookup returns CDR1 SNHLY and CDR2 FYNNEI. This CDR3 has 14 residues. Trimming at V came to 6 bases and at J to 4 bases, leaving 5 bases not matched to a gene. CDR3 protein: CASRRQGAFTEAFF. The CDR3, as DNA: TGTGCCAGCAGGCGACAGGGGGCGTTCACTGAAGCTTTCTTT.

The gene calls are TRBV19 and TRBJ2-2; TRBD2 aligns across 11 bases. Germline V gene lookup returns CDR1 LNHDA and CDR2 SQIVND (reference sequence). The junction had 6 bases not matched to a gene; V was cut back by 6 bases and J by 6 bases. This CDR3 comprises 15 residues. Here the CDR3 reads CASRVAGGPAGELFF. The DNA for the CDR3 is TGTGCCAGTAGGGTAGCGGGAGGGCCCGCCGGGGAGCTGTTTTTT.

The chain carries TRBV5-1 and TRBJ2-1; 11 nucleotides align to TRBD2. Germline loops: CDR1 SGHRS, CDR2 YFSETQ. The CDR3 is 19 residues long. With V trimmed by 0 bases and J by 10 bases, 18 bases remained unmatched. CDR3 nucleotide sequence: TGCGCCAGCAGCTTGGCCCCTCCCGGGACTAGCGGCCAAGGCTGGGAGCAGTTCTTC. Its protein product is CASSLAPPGTSGQGWEQFF.

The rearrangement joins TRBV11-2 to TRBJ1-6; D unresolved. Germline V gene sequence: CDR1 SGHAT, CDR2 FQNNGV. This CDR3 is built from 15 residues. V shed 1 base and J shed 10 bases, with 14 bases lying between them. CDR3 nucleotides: TGTGCCAGCAGCTTAGTTTTTGGGAGTCGGTCACCCCTCCACTTT. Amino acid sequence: CASSLVFGSRSPLHF.

DNA of the CDR3: TGTGCCATCAGGAGCCCAGGGTTAGTAAACACTGAAGCTTTCTTT. Residues: CAIRSPGLVNTEAFF. The V call is TRBV10-3, the J call TRBJ1-1, with a tentative D call TRBD1 (5 bases). The germline V gene encodes CDR1 ENHRY and CDR2 SYGVKD. CDR3 length equals 15 residues. V lost 6 bases, J lost 2 bases, and 16 bases lay in between.

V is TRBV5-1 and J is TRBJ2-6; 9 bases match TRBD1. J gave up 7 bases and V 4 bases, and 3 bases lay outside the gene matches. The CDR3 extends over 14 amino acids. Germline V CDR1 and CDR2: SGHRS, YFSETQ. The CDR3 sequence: CASSRTGEANVLTF. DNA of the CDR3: TGCGCCAGCAGCAGGACAGGGGAAGCCAACGTCCTGACTTTC.

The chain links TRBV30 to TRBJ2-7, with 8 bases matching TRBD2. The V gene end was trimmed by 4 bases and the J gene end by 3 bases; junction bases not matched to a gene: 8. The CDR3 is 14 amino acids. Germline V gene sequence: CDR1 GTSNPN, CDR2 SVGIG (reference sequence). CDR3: CAWKNSGKGYEQYF. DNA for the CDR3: TGTGCCTGGAAAAATAGCGGGAAAGGCTACGAGCAGTACTTC.

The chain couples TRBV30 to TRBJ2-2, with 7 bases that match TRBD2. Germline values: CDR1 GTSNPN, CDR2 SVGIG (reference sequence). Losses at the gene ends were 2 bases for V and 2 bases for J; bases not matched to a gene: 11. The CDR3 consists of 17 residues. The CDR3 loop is CAWSSQRGILNTGELFF. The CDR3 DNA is TGTGCCTGGAGTTCCCAGCGGGGCATTTTAAACACCGGGGAGCTGTTTTTT.

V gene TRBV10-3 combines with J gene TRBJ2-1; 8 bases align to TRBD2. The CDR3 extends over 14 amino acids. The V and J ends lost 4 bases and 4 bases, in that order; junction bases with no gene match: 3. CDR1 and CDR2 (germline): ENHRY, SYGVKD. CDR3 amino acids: CAISAGGPYNEQFF. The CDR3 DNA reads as TGTGCCATCAGTGCGGGAGGGCCTTACAATGAGCAGTTCTTC.

For the CDR3, the DNA is TGCGCCAGCAGCCAAGAAAGGACAGGGTTTTGGTACGAGCAGTACTTC. Translating gives CASSQERTGFWYEQYF. This rearrangement joins TRBV4-3 to TRBJ2-7, with 8 bases fitting TRBD1. V lost 0 bases to trimming and J lost 4 bases; unmatched junction nucleotides: 8. The CDR3 consists of 16 residues. Germline V gives CDR1 LGHNA, CDR2 YSLEER.

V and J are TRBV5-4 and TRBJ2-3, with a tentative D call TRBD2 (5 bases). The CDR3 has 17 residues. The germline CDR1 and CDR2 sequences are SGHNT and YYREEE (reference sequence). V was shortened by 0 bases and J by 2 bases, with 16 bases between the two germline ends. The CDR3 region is CASSLEQTIITTDTQYF. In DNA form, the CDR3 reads TGTGCCAGCAGCTTGGAACAGACTATTATCACCACAGATACGCAGTATTTT.

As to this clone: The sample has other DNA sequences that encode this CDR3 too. CDR3 sequence reads: CASSLTGGNTEAFF. The CDR3 DNA follows: TGTGCCAGCAGCTTAACGGGGGGGAACACTGAAGCTTTCTTT. The rearrangement uses TRBV7-3 and TRBJ1-1; D is possibly TRBD1 (5 bases). CDR1 is SGHTA, CDR2 FQGTGA, per germline. CDR3 length: 14 amino acids. Trimming removed 0 bases at V and 1 base at J, with 6 bases between.

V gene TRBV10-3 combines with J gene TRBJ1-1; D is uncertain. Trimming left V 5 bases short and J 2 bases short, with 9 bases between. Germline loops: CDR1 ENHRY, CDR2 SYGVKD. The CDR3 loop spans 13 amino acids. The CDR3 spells CAISQPRNTEAFF. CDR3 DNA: TGTGCCATCAGTCAACCGCGAAACACTGAAGCTTTCTTT.

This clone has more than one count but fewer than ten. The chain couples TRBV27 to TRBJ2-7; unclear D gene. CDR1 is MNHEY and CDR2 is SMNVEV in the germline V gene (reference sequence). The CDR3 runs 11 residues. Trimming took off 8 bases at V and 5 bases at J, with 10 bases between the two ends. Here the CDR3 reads CASWRGNEQYF. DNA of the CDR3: TGTGCCAGCTGGAGAGGAAACGAGCAGTACTTC.

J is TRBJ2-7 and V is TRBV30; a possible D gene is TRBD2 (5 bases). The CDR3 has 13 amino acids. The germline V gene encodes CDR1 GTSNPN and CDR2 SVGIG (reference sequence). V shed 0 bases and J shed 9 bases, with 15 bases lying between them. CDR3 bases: TGTGCCTGGAGTGTTGGAAAGGGAGCCGGGCAGTACTTC. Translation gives CAWSVGKGAGQYF.

CDR3 sequence: CASKTGTSGGADTQYF. CDR3 in DNA: TGTGCCAGCAAGACCGGGACTAGCGGGGGGGCCGATACGCAGTATTTT. V usage is TRBV6-6 and J usage is TRBJ2-3, with 16 bases that match TRBD2. The CDR3 spans 16 residues. After removal of 7 bases from V and 6 bases from J, the junction contained 7 bases not matched to a gene. CDR1 is MNHNY and CDR2 is SVGAGI in the germline V gene (reference sequence).

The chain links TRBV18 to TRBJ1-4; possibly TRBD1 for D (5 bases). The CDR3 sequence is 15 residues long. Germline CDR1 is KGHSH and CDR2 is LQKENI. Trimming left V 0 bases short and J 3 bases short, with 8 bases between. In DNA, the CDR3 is TGTGCCAGCTCACCACCGGAGACAGCTAATGAAAAACTGTTTTTT. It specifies CASSPPETANEKLFF.

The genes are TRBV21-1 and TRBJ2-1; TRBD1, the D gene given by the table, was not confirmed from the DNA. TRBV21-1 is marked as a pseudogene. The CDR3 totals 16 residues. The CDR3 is CASRAPGQRSNNEQFF. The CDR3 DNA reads TGTGCCAGCAGAGCCCCGGGACAGCGATCTAACAATGAGCAGTTCTTC.

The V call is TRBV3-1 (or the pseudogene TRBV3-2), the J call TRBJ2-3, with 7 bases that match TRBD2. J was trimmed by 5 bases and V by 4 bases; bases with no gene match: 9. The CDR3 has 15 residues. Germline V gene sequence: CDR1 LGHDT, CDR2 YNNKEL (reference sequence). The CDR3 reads CASSPEAGRLDTQYF. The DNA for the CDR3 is TGTGCCAGCAGCCCGGAAGCGGGGCGGCTAGATACGCAGTATTTT.

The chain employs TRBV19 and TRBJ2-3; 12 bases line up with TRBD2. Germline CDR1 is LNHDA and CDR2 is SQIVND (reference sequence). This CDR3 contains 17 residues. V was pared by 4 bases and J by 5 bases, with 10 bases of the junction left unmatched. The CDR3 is CASSSWASGGARDTQYF. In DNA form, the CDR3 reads TGTGCCAGTAGTAGTTGGGCTAGCGGGGGGGCCCGAGATACGCAGTATTTT.

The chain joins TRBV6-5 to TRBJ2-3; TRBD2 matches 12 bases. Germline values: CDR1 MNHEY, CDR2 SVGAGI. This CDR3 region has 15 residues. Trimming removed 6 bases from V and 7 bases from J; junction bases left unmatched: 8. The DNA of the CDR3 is TGTGCCAGCAGCCGCGGACTAGCGGGGAAATATACGCAGTATTTT. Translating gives CASSRGLAGKYTQYF.